Reported below is one TCR beta chain. The target of this receptor is not known. Per-nucleotide qualities are absent, and no much larger clonotype sits a single base away. This sample was included in a study of response to subunit inactivated influenza vaccine (dated by TCRdb to 2017 to 2018). Turning to the overall study: The study used deep quantitative T cell receptor repertoire profiling to track responses to a trivalent subunit inactivated influenza vaccine.

The method was RT-PCR. Sequencing used an Illumina HiSeq 2500. The public reads were reprocessed in TCRdb via fastp at Q25 and MiXCR, keeping in-frame beta chains. Rows are unified per CDR3 protein, each entry keeping the most common DNA and genes. The sample table holds around 570,000 distinct CDR3 sequences, of which approximately 10% were seen once. The leading ten clones occupy 11% of the sample. According to the germline V gene (reference sequence), CDR1 reads LGHDT and CDR2 reads YNNKEL. The junction carries 14 bases between V and J, which are trimmed by 1 base and 8 bases respectively. The CDR3 numbers 15 residues from cysteine through phenylalanine. This entry keeps only the CDR3 DNA: 45 bases, framed from base 1. General findings and caveats noted by the study authors: It was suggested by the authors that each seasonal influenza vaccination may recruit only a limited number of new T cells.

Separately, the same data were catalogued under a study of T cells expressing NK-cell markers. As noted in the second study: 5'RACE template switching, by which a universal primer site and unique molecular identifiers were added, was used to make TCR beta cDNA libraries. Fewer than ten donors provided sorted CD3+CD56+NKG2C+, CD3+CD56+NKG2C- and CD3+CD56-NKG2C+ T-cell subsets, whose TCR beta-chain repertoires were profiled. Seven of the eight sequenced donors were HCMV-seropositive and one was HCMV-seronegative. To restrict sorting to alphabetaTCR-expressing T cells, an anti-gammadeltaTCR antibody was added in several experiments. For roughly six donors, the dominant CD3+CD56+NKG2C+ clonotypes were among the top 10 CD8+ clonotypes and accounted for roughly 1.0-7.5% of CD8+ T cells. Those dominant clonotypes were again the most abundant among CD3+CD56-NKG2C+ cells in a few donors, at about 25-60.1%. It remained unclear whether the expanded NKG2C-expressing T cell clones were specific for HCMV antigens. All eight donors whose samples were sequenced were randomly selected healthy volunteers, three of them men and five women. HCMV-specific IgG was detected in serum with a commercial ELISA kit to determine HCMV serostatus. Ficoll density gradient centrifugation was used to isolate peripheral blood mononuclear cells from blood. For roughly six donors, bulk peripheral blood T-cell repertoires were additionally sequenced from unsorted PBMC. Priming for cDNA synthesis came from the TCR beta constant segment, and two successive PCR amplification steps followed. The libraries were sequenced on Illumina HiSeq 2000/2500, MiSeq or NextSeq, producing 2 x 150 bp reads. MIGEC handled demultiplexing of the reads and grouping by UMI, while MiTCR was used to assemble and quantify clonotypes. To remove erroneous sequences, TCR cDNA sequences were retained only when supported by two or more reads. The tcR package was used for downstream repertoire analysis, with clonotypes matched between fractions based on CDR3 nucleotide sequence plus V segment. Antigen specificity was annotated against VDJdb with VDJmatch, allowing one amino acid substitution in CDR3.

This clonotype was obtained from a man aged 45 to 65 who received an inactivated influenza vaccine. Donor details come from another sample of the same person, matched by shared clones. The sample in question was PBMCs from blood, obtained on the day of vaccination. The chain couples TRBV3-1 to TRBJ2-2; too little of a D gene remains to name it. CDR3 protein: CASSQGTFSPGELFF. The DNA sequence is TGTGCCAGCAGCCAAGGTACCTTCTCGCCGGGGGAGCTGTTTTTT.